Below, one T cell receptor beta chain is given with its context. The target antigen is unknown. This entry belongs to a study of T cell repertoires in cytomegalovirus infection. Study-level background: Indicated by public TCR beta signatures were CMV infection and matching HLA type.

TCRdb fed the reads into MiXCR, producing one record per CDR3 protein. The table records around 450,000 distinct CDR3 sequences, approximately 33% of them present only once. In germline, CDR1 is MNHEY, CDR2 SVGEGT. V lost 2 bases, J lost 5 bases, and 8 bases stayed unmatched. The length of the CDR3 is 15 residues. Findings and limits, study-wide: HLA-C-restricted, CMV-specific TCR beta clonotypes were dominant ex vivo. Summed public TCR beta family frequency identified CMV carriers bearing the relevant HLA.

The rearrangement links TRBV6-2 or TRBV6-3 to TRBJ2-5; 7 nucleotides agree with TRBD2. The clonotype originates from a human donor in good health (CMV status not recorded). Some clones in this sample may be carry-over from other donors' samples. Sequenced: PBMCs. Written as DNA, the CDR3 is TGTGCCAGCAGTTACGGGGGGGTCGGTCACGAGACCCAGTACTTC. Its translation: CASSYGGVGHETQYF.